Here is one T cell receptor (beta chain) with its context. Its antigen is unknown. Donors were drawn from the 120-subject validation cohort, separate from the roughly 670-subject first cohort. The CDR3 contains 14 residues. Germline V gene lookup returns CDR1 ENHRY and CDR2 SYGVKD. V shed 5 bases, J shed 5 bases, and the junction held 6 bases outside the gene matches. The sample comes from a study of cytomegalovirus exposure and HLA in healthy donors. Broader study findings: The study labeled 150 to 200 TCR beta chains cytomegalovirus-associated.

Data came from immunoSEQ multiplex PCR; TCRdb stores just in-frame clones and leaves some out. The repertoire consists of 150,000 to 200,000 clones, with approximately 87% occurring once and the leading ten covering roughly 1.5%. This clonotype was sampled from a woman younger than 45 in good health and CMV-seronegative. The sample taken for sequencing was PBMCs. The chain carries TRBV10-3 and TRBJ1-2; 9 bases are shared with TRBD1. CDR3 protein: CAISTGGFGYGYTF. The CDR3 DNA reads TGTGCCATCAGTACAGGGGGCTTCGGATATGGCTACACCTTC.